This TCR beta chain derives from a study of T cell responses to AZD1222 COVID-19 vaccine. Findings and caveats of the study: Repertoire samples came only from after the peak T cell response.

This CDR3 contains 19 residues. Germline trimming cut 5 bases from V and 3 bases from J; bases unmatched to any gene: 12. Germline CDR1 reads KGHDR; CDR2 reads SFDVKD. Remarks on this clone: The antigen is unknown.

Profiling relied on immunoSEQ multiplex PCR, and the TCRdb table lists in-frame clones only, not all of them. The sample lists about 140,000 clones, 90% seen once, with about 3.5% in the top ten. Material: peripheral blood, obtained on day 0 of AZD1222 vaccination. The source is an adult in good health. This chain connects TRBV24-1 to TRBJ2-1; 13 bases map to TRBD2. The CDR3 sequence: CATSVGGLAGPHVYNEQFF. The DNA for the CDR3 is TGTGCCACCAGTGTTGGGGGACTAGCGGGACCCCATGTCTACAATGAGCAGTTCTTC.